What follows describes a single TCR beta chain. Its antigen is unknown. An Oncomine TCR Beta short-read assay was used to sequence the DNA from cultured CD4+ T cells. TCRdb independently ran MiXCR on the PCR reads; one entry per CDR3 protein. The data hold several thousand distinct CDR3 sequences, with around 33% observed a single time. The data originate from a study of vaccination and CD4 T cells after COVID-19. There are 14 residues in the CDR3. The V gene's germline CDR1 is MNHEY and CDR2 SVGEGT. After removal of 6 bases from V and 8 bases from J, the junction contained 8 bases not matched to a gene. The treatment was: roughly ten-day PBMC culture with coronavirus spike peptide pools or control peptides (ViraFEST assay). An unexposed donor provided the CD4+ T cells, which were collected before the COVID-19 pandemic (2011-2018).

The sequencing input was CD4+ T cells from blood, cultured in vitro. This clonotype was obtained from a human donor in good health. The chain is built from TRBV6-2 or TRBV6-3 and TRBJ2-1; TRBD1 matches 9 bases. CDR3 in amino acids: CASRGTGTGDEQFF. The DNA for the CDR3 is TGTGCCAGCAGAGGGACAGGGACGGGCGATGAGCAGTTCTTC.